This T cell receptor beta chain was found in a study of regulatory T cells in long-lasting Graves disease. CDR3 regions were amplified by Arm-PCR using iRepertoire HTBI primers to build TCR beta libraries. MiXCR was run by TCRdb on the multiplex PCR reads, yielding one entry per CDR3 protein. Counted here are 350,000 to 500,000 distinct CDR3 sequences, 14% occurring once; the ten biggest clones make up approximately 17%. Time point described: newly diagnosed GD, antithyroid drugs for less than 3 months. PBMC RNA served as the TCR library source. Germline CDR1 LGHDT, CDR2 YNNKEL (reference sequence). V gave up 1 base and J gave up 2 bases, with 5 bases separating them. This CDR3 contains 13 residues. Notes on the study in general: New patients shared 950 to 1,000 public clonotypes, fewer than the 2,500 to 3,000 shared by persistent patients. Gene preferences differed: TRBV28, TRBJ1-2, TRBJ2-5 in persistent cases. For persistent Graves' patients, TCR diversity was lower than for newly diagnosed ones.

This clonotype occurred many times. Its antigen is undetermined. This same sample was also taken into another study, of T cells in Graves' hyperthyroidism and ophthalmopathy.

The sequence came from a woman in her fifties or sixties with Graves disease. The sequencing here drew on peripheral blood mononuclear cells (PBMCs), taken at new diagnosis, from a patient treated with antithyroid drugs. The chain uses TRBV3-1 and TRBJ1-2; no clear D gene. CDR3 in DNA: TGTGCCAGCAGCCAAGCGGACAACTATGGCTACACCTTC. The encoded protein is CASSQADNYGYTF. Combining the CDR3 with reference TRBV3-1 and TRBJ1-2 gives the whole variable domain DTAVSQTPKYLVTQMGNDKSIKCEQNLGHDTMYWYKQDSKKFLKIMFSYNNKELIINETVPNRFSPKSPDKAHLNLHINSLELGDSAVYFCASSQADNYGYTFGSGTRLTVV.